These 30 T cell receptor beta chains originate from one sample sequenced in a study of monozygotic twins with inflammatory bowel disease (dated by TCRdb to about 2019). Library prep was done by 5' RACE. Sequencing relied on an Illumina HiSeq 2500. Following TCRdb reprocessing, every CDR3 protein sequence forms one entry, and DNA is not provided. The sample has fewer than 400,000 distinct CDR3 sequences on record. Of the sample, over 5.5% falls within the top ten clones. Sequencing input: blood. These receptors were obtained from a human donor with ulcerative colitis or Crohn's disease, or a healthy co-twin of an affected twin (not recorded which).

This chain links TRBV20-1 with TRBJ2-3. Germline V gives CDR1 DFQATT, CDR2 SNEGSKA (reference sequence). The CDR3 runs to 12 residues. CDR3 region: CSAIFGVDTQYF.

The rearrangement uses TRBV20-1 and TRBJ2-7; the D call from TCRdb, TRBD1, cannot be confirmed without DNA. CDR3 length: 14 amino acids. Per the germline V gene, CDR1 is DFQATT and CDR2 is SNEGSKA (reference sequence). CDR3 region: CSARSGTGDLEQYF.

The rearrangement uses TRBV20-1 and TRBJ2-3; TCRdb calls TRBD1, which cannot be checked without DNA. CDR3 length: 15 amino acids. The germline gives CDR1 DFQATT, CDR2 SNEGSKA (reference sequence). CDR3 region: CSAERGETSTDTQYF.

This CDR3 reads CASSPGVLQETQYF. The V gene is TRBV7-2, the J gene TRBJ2-5; TCRdb's D gene call, TRBD1, goes unchecked for lack of DNA. The CDR3 spans 14 residues. Germline CDR1 and CDR2: SGHTA and FQGNSA.

The V gene is TRBV7-2, the J gene TRBJ2-7; TCRdb indicates TRBD2, and absent DNA this call remains unverified. Germline V gene data show CDR1 as SGHTA and CDR2 as FQGNSA. The CDR3 is 16 amino acids. CDR3 protein: CASSLYSGGLSYEQYF. Drawing the rest from reference TRBV7-2 and TRBJ2-7, the complete variable domain is GAGVSQSPSNKVTEKGKDVELRCDPISGHTALYWYRQSLGQGLEFLIYFQGNSAPDKSGLPSDRFSAERTGGSVSTLTIQRTQQEDSAVYLCASSLYSGGLSYEQYFGPGTRLTVT.

V gene TRBV3-1 combines with J gene TRBJ2-1; TCRdb returns TRBD2, unconfirmable since there is no DNA. Germline CDR1 reads LGHDT; CDR2 reads YNNKEL (reference sequence). This CDR3 spans 14 amino acids. The CDR3 spells CASGTSGLYNEQFF.

This chain joins TRBV12-5 and TRBJ1-2; TCRdb calls TRBD1, which cannot be checked without DNA. The CDR3 has 14 residues. Looked up from germline, CDR1 is LGHNT and CDR2 is FRNRAP. The CDR3 sequence: CASGLIQGGYGYTF.

The chain couples TRBV11-2 to TRBJ1-1; TCRdb selects TRBD1, and the lack of DNA leaves this call unchecked. Germline CDR1 SGHAT, CDR2 FQNNGV. The CDR3 sequence is 14 residues long. The CDR3 loop is CASSWGQINTEAFF.

This sequence joins TRBV5-5 and TRBJ1-1. The CDR3 length is 14 residues. Germline CDR1 reads SGHKS; CDR2 reads YYEKEE (reference sequence). The CDR3 reads CASSQRIVNTEAFF.

The chain carries TRBV6-2 or TRBV6-3 and TRBJ2-2; there is no DNA to check the TCRdb D call of TRBD2. The length of the CDR3 is 21 residues. From germline, CDR1 is MNHEY and CDR2 SVGEGT. The chain's CDR3 is CASSYPKRTSGRVMYTGELFF.

The CDR3 loop is CASADLLGSTDTQYF. The rearrangement links TRBV6-2 or TRBV6-3 to TRBJ2-3; lacking DNA, the TRBD2 call made by TCRdb goes unchecked. Germline V lookup: CDR1 MNHEY, CDR2 SVGEGT. The CDR3 totals 15 residues.

The gene calls are TRBV29-1 and TRBJ1-5. Germline V gene lookup returns CDR1 SQVTM and CDR2 ANQGSEA. The CDR3 is 14 amino acids. The CDR3 sequence is CSVVVFGDNQPQHF.

This chain connects TRBV12-3 or TRBV12-4 to TRBJ1-4. The CDR3 has 11 residues. The CDR3 reads CASRQRGNLFF.

V gene TRBV2 combines with J gene TRBJ2-7; TCRdb gives TRBD1 as the D gene, but with no DNA this cannot be confirmed. Germline values: CDR1 SNHLY, CDR2 FYNNEI. This CDR3 is built from 13 residues. This CDR3 is CARGDRQTYEQYF. The complete variable domain, with remaining parts taken from reference TRBV2 and TRBJ2-7, reads EPEVTQTPSHQVTQMGQEVILRCVPISNHLYFYWYRQILGQKVEFLVSFYNNEISEKSEIFDDQFSVERPDGSNFTLKIRSTKLEDSAMYFCARGDRQTYEQYFGPGTRLTVT.

The chain carries TRBV18 and TRBJ1-4. CDR3 size: 13 residues. Germline V CDR1 and CDR2: KGHSH, LQKENI. The CDR3 reads CASSPQGNEKLFF.

The chain links TRBV27 to TRBJ2-6; absent DNA, TCRdb's TRBD2 call cannot be checked. The CDR3 covers 19 residues. The germline gives CDR1 MNHEY, CDR2 SMNVEV (reference sequence). The CDR3 spells CASSFLRGSGPSGANVLTF.

The V gene is TRBV11-3, the J gene TRBJ2-7; TCRdb indicates TRBD2, and absent DNA this call remains unverified. Germline V gene data show CDR1 as SGHNT and CDR2 as YENEEA. The CDR3 loop spans 13 amino acids. CDR3 residues: CASSEGTSGEQYF.

The chain joins TRBV11-2 to TRBJ2-3; TCRdb's assignment of TRBD2 cannot be checked, as there is no DNA. CDR3 length equals 21 residues. Per germline, CDR1 SGHAT and CDR2 FQNNGV. This chain's CDR3 is CASSPTPSPGLAGVRTDTQYF.

The chain joins TRBV2 to TRBJ1-1. The CDR3 consists of 14 residues. Germline V gene data show CDR1 as SNHLY and CDR2 as FYNNEI. The CDR3 region is CASSDINPNTEAFF.

The genes are TRBV29-1 and TRBJ2-2; TCRdb's D gene call, TRBD1, goes unchecked for lack of DNA. The CDR3 has 13 residues. Germline V gene sequence: CDR1 SQVTM, CDR2 ANQGSEA. CDR3: CSGDRENTGELFF.

V and J are TRBV2 and TRBJ2-6; TCRdb outputs TRBD2, but without DNA this stays unchecked. Germline V gene data show CDR1 as SNHLY and CDR2 as FYNNEI. There are 16 residues in the CDR3. The CDR3 sequence: CASRALGGPGANVLTF.

V is TRBV7-3 and J is TRBJ2-4; the TRBD1 assignment by TCRdb is unverifiable without DNA. Germline V CDR1 and CDR2: SGHTA, FQGTGA. The CDR3 covers 14 residues. CDR3 region: CASSLEGDKNIQYF.

The chain has TRBV6-5 and TRBJ2-2; without DNA, the TCRdb call of TRBD1 cannot be checked. CDR1 and CDR2 (germline): MNHEY, SVGAGI. The CDR3 has 18 residues. CDR3 amino acids: CASSYSSGRAPNTGELFF.

The V gene is TRBV10-3, the J gene TRBJ2-7; lacking DNA, the TRBD2 call made by TCRdb goes unchecked. Germline V gene data show CDR1 as ENHRY and CDR2 as SYGVKD. The CDR3 is made up of 16 amino acids. CDR3 amino acids: CAISPSSVLVVYEQYF.

The V call is TRBV7-9, the J call TRBJ1-5. The CDR3 extends over 15 amino acids. Germline assignment: CDR1 SEHNR and CDR2 FQNEAQ (reference sequence). CDR3 sequence: CASSPDGVPDQPQHF.

V and J are TRBV6-1 and TRBJ1-5; the D call of TRBD1 rests on TCRdb alone, since no DNA is present to check it. CDR1 and CDR2 from the germline V gene are MNHNS and SASEGT. This CDR3 has 14 residues. CDR3 protein: CASRQTGRNQPQHF.

V gene TRBV12-3 or TRBV12-4 combines with J gene TRBJ1-6; TCRdb lists TRBD1, though no DNA is available to test this call. This CDR3 comprises 15 residues. This chain's CDR3 is CASSSQGATNSPLHF.

The chain recombines TRBV6-2 or TRBV6-3 with TRBJ2-5; TCRdb outputs TRBD1, but without DNA this stays unchecked. CDR3 length: 14 residues. CDR1 is MNHEY and CDR2 is SVGEGT in the germline V gene. CDR3 loop: CASRATGNQETQYF.

V gene TRBV7-2 combines with J gene TRBJ2-1; TCRdb lists TRBD1, though no DNA is available to test this call. CDR1 SGHTA and CDR2 FQGNSA come from the germline V gene. There are 17 residues in the CDR3. CDR3 sequence reads: CASSFQAPGGNYNEQFF.

The chain employs TRBV20-1 and TRBJ2-3; with no DNA, the TCRdb D assignment of TRBD2 cannot be verified. Germline CDR1 reads DFQATT; CDR2 reads SNEGSKA (reference sequence). The CDR3 has 13 amino acids. The chain's CDR3 is CSAYGPGGDTQYF.